Each of the 6 T cell receptor beta chains below was sequenced from the same sample in a study of T cell responses to AZD1222 COVID-19 vaccine. Data came from immunoSEQ multiplex PCR; TCRdb stores just in-frame clones and leaves some out. The sample includes approximately 45,000 clones, approximately 89% seen only once; the top ten take 20% to 25%. The sequences come from peripheral blood, collected 28 days after the second AZD1222 dose. The receptors come from an adult who received the AZD1222 COVID-19 vaccine.

J is TRBJ1-6 and V is TRBV11-2, with D unresolved. The CDR3 is 17 amino acids. The V end lost 1 base, the J end lost 4 bases, and 14 bases lay between the germline ends. Germline CDR1 reads SGHAT; CDR2 reads FQNNGV. The CDR3 protein is CASSLAAATVYNSPLHF. The CDR3 DNA reads as TGTGCCAGCAGCTTAGCGGCGGCCACTGTTTATAATTCACCCCTCCACTTT. Full variable domain (remainder filled in from reference TRBV11-2 and TRBJ1-6): EAGVAQSPRYKIIEKRQSVAFWCNPISGHATLYWYQQILGQGPKLLIQFQNNGVVDDSQLPKDRFSAERLKGVDSTLKIQPAKLEDSAVYLCASSLAAATVYNSPLHFGNGTRLTVT.

This chain links TRBV2 with TRBJ2-3; 9 positions match TRBD2. CDR3 length: 16 amino acids. Germline values: CDR1 SNHLY, CDR2 FYNNEI. V lost 8 bases and J lost 5; bases outside the gene matches: 14. DNA of the CDR3: TGTGCCAGCGGAGGGGAGGCGCGGGGGGGCAGAGATACGCAGTATTTT. This sequence encodes CASGGEARGGRDTQYF. The whole variable domain, filled in from reference TRBV2 and TRBJ2-3, reads EPEVTQTPSHQVTQMGQEVILRCVPISNHLYFYWYRQILGQKVEFLVSFYNNEISEKSEIFDDQFSVERPDGSNFTLKIRSTKLEDSAMYFCASGGEARGGRDTQYFGPGTRLTVL.

V gene TRBV9 combines with J gene TRBJ2-2, with 7 bases lining up with TRBD1. The CDR3 runs to 16 residues. Germline CDR1 SGDLS, CDR2 YYNGEE. V gave up 0 bases and J gave up 6 bases; unmatched junction bases: 8. The CDR3 bases are TGTGCCAGCAGCGTAGCCTCCGTCAGGGGGTCCGGGGAGCTGTTTTTT. Residues: CASSVASVRGSGELFF.

This sequence joins TRBV6-5 and TRBJ1-5, with 9 bases matching TRBD1. The CDR3 has 15 amino acids. V lost 6 bases and J lost 6; bases outside the gene matches: 9. The germline CDR1 and CDR2 sequences are MNHEY and SVGAGI. This CDR3 reads CASRTRTGDSQPQHF. Here the CDR3 DNA reads TGTGCCAGCAGAACCCGGACAGGGGACTCTCAGCCCCAGCATTTT.

J is TRBJ1-2 and V is TRBV2; D gene unclear. The germline gives CDR1 SNHLY, CDR2 FYNNEI. The V end lost 2 bases, the J end lost 2 bases, and 12 bases lay between the germline ends. This CDR3 has 15 amino acids. The CDR3 nucleotides are TGTGCCAGCAGTGAATCTTCGGGAAGGAACTATGGCTACACCTTC. Protein sequence: CASSESSGRNYGYTF.

The CDR3 region has the DNA TGTGCCATCAGTGAGTCATTCAAGACTCGACGAGCGTTAGATGAGCAGTTCTTC. This gives the protein CAISESFKTRRALDEQFF. The genes are TRBV10-3 and TRBJ2-1; D uncertain. Trimming pared 0 bases from V and 8 bases from J, leaving 23 bases between. The CDR3 contains 18 residues. Per the germline V gene, CDR1 is ENHRY and CDR2 is SYGVKD.